These 32 T cell receptor beta chains share one sample of origin, sequenced in a study of cytomegalovirus exposure and HLA in healthy donors. Both 60 Vbeta primers and 13 Jbeta primers went into the PCR. Profiled with immunoSEQ multiplex PCR; TCRdb holds only in-frame clones, not every one. The sample has 130,000 or so clones; roughly four fifths are singletons. Sample: PBMCs. The receptors were sampled from a woman aged 55-70 years in good health and CMV-seronegative.

The rearrangement joins TRBV27 to TRBJ1-2; 11 bases align to TRBD1. The CDR3 extends over 15 amino acids. CDR1 is MNHEY, CDR2 SMNVEV, per germline (reference sequence). Trimming at V came to 2 bases and at J to 5 bases, leaving 4 bases not matched to a gene. The CDR3 region is CASSLGQGAWYGYTF. The CDR3 coding sequence is TGTGCCAGCAGTTTAGGACAGGGGGCTTGGTATGGCTACACCTTC.

The chain couples TRBV5-1 to TRBJ2-7; D is undetermined. Germline V gene data show CDR1 as SGHRS and CDR2 as YFSETQ. V dropped 2 bases and J dropped 5 bases, with 14 bases sitting between them. CDR3 length: 14 amino acids. The CDR3 DNA reads TGCGCCAGCAGCTTACCTCCTCTTACTCACGAGCAGTACTTC. It yields the protein CASSLPPLTHEQYF.

V is TRBV18 and J is TRBJ1-5; D is possibly TRBD1 (6 bases). The germline V gene has CDR1 KGHSH and CDR2 LQKENI. This CDR3 has 16 amino acids. The ends were cut back, 5 bases at V and 0 bases at J, with 14 bases in the middle. CDR3 nucleotides: TGTGCCAGCTCATTCACAGGGCTCGGTAGCAATCAGCCCCAGCATTTT. As protein: CASSFTGLGSNQPQHF. The whole variable domain, filled in from reference TRBV18 and TRBJ1-5, reads NAGVMQNPRHLVRRRGQEARLRCSPMKGHSHVYWYRQLPEEGLKFMVYLQKENIIDESGMPKERFSAEFPKEGPSILRIQQVVRGDSAAYFCASSFTGLGSNQPQHFGDGTRLSIL.

The V and J genes are TRBV13 and TRBJ2-1, with 12 bases aligning to TRBD2. The CDR3 extends over 18 amino acids. V was pared by 1 base and J by 0 bases, with 4 bases of the junction left unmatched. In germline, CDR1 is PRHDT, CDR2 FYEKMQ (reference sequence). CDR3 sequence (DNA): TGTGCCAGCAGCTTAGCCTCACTAGCGGGGGGCTCCTACAATGAGCAGTTCTTC. Amino acid sequence: CASSLASLAGGSYNEQFF.

The V gene is TRBV28, the J gene TRBJ1-2; D call uncertain. CDR3 length: 12 amino acids. Per germline, CDR1 MDHEN and CDR2 SYDVKM. Trimming removed 3 bases at V and 7 bases at J, with 9 bases between. The CDR3 sequence: CASSLRHGGYTF. CDR3 DNA: TGTGCCAGCAGTTTGAGGCACGGTGGCTACACCTTC.

A few counts support this clone. The gene calls are TRBV9 and TRBJ2-1; D uncertain. This CDR3 is 15 amino acids long. CDR1 and CDR2 from the germline V gene are SGDLS and YYNGEE. V lost 4 bases and J lost 0, with 11 bases in between. The CDR3 loop reads CASSPSTSSYNEQFF. The CDR3 DNA is TGTGCCAGCAGCCCTAGTACGAGCTCCTACAATGAGCAGTTCTTC.

The J gene is TRBJ2-1, the V gene TRBV14; 9 bases are a match to TRBD1. The V and J ends lost 6 bases and 4 bases, in that order; junction bases with no gene match: 4. The CDR3 sequence is 14 residues long. CDR1 SGHDN and CDR2 FVKESK come from the germline V gene. CDR3 DNA: TGTGCCAGCAGAACCGGGACAGGGTACAATGAGCAGTTCTTC. Translation gives CASRTGTGYNEQFF.

The chain uses TRBV18 and TRBJ1-4, with D unclear. V shed 1 base and J shed 0 bases, with 9 bases lying between them. This CDR3 has 16 residues. Germline CDR1 KGHSH, CDR2 LQKENI. The DNA for the CDR3 is TGTGCCAGCTCACCACGACACCCCTCAACTAATGAAAAACTGTTTTTT. Protein sequence: CASSPRHPSTNEKLFF.

In its sample, this clone was seen a few times. The chain has TRBV4-3 and TRBJ2-1, with TRBD2 matching 9 bases. CDR1 LGHNA and CDR2 YSLEER come from the germline V gene. This CDR3 is 15 amino acids long. Trimming took 1 base from V and 9 from J; bases not matched to a gene: 7. CDR3 region: CASSQGGGRASEQFF. The CDR3 DNA reads as TGCGCCAGCAGCCAAGGGGGCGGGAGGGCAAGTGAGCAGTTCTTC.

The chain links TRBV19 to TRBJ1-2; TRBD1 might be the D (6 bases). The V gene lost 5 bases and the J gene lost 4 bases, with 20 bases spanning the gap. The CDR3 is 16 residues long. CDR1 is LNHDA and CDR2 is SQIVND in the germline V gene (reference sequence). In nucleotides, the CDR3 is TGTGCCAGTAGTTCCCACTACGGACAGAGGTCCTATGGCTACACCTTC. Its translation: CASSSHYGQRSYGYTF.

V is TRBV27 and J is TRBJ2-7, with a tentative D call TRBD1 (7 bases). The ends were cut back, 0 bases at V and 4 bases at J, with 10 bases in the middle. CDR1 and CDR2 from the germline V gene are MNHEY and SMNVEV (reference sequence). The CDR3 has 14 amino acids. CDR3 sequence: CASSLSGGQYEQYF. In nucleotides, the CDR3 is TGTGCCAGCAGTTTATCCGGGGGACAGTACGAGCAGTACTTC.

The CDR3 DNA sequence: TGTGCCAGCAGCTCCGCCCCTAGCGGGGTAGCCTACGAGCAGTACTTC. Translating gives CASSSAPSGVAYEQYF. The gene calls are TRBV7-2 and TRBJ2-7, with 9 bases fitting TRBD2. CDR1 is SGHTA and CDR2 is FQGNSA in the germline V gene. The ends lost 4 bases at V and 2 bases at J; junction bases unmatched: 9. The CDR3 runs 16 residues.

V usage is TRBV7-2 and J usage is TRBJ2-3; a weak D match, TRBD2 (5 bases). CDR1 is SGHTA and CDR2 is FQGNSA in the germline V gene. The CDR3 sequence is 13 residues long. The CDR3: CGRRRSRTDTQYF. The CDR3 bases are TGTGGGAGGAGAAGGTCACGCACAGATACGCAGTATTTT.

V is TRBV5-4 and J is TRBJ2-1; maybe TRBD2 (5 bases). V dropped 0 bases and J dropped 2 bases, with 12 bases sitting between them. There are 16 residues in the CDR3. CDR1 and CDR2 (germline): SGHNT, YYREEE (reference sequence). The chain's CDR3 is CASSLASRSPYNEQFF. CDR3 sequence (DNA): TGTGCCAGCAGCTTGGCTAGCCGCAGCCCCTACAATGAGCAGTTCTTC.

This chain connects TRBV18 to TRBJ2-6, with 7 bases lining up with TRBD2. The CDR3 is 15 residues long. The trim removed 3 bases at V and 2 bases at J, leaving 1 base unmatched. The germline gives CDR1 KGHSH, CDR2 LQKENI. DNA of the CDR3: TGTGCCAGCTCACCCGCGGGGGCTGGGGCCAACGTCCTGACTTTC. Its translation is CASSPAGAGANVLTF.

The DNA of the CDR3 is TGTGCCAGCAGCCGATCGGGGGAGGATTCACCCCTCCACTTT. It translates to CASSRSGEDSPLHF. This chain joins TRBV6-6 and TRBJ1-6; maybe TRBD1 (5 bases). Germline V gene lookup returns CDR1 MNHNY and CDR2 SVGAGI (reference sequence). The V end lost 6 bases, the J end lost 8 bases, and 14 bases lay between the germline ends. The CDR3 loop spans 14 amino acids.

The chain combines TRBV11-2 with TRBJ2-1, with 13 bases that match TRBD2. The ends lost 4 bases at V and 9 bases at J; junction bases unmatched: 3. Per the germline V gene, CDR1 is SGHAT and CDR2 is FQNNGV. There are 14 residues in the CDR3. The CDR3 protein is CASSSRTSGGEQFF. The CDR3 DNA reads as TGTGCCAGCAGCTCCCGGACTAGCGGGGGTGAGCAGTTCTTC.

The table lists this clone with a few counts. The chain combines TRBV7-9 with TRBJ2-5; D is possibly TRBD1 (6 bases). The CDR3 is 12 residues long. Looked up from germline, CDR1 is SEHNR and CDR2 is FQNEAQ (reference sequence). V was clipped by 5 bases and J by 3 bases, with 7 bases between them. DNA of the CDR3: TGTGCCAGCAGCAGGACAGAAGAGACCCAGTACTTC. This codes for CASSRTEETQYF.

This rearrangement joins TRBV6-6 to TRBJ2-5, with 9 bases that match TRBD1. Germline V gene data show CDR1 as MNHNY and CDR2 as SVGAGI (reference sequence). Losses at the gene ends were 4 bases for V and 6 bases for J; bases not matched to a gene: 9. This CDR3 comprises 15 residues. The CDR3 protein is CASSSNRGRVKTQYF. Here the CDR3 DNA reads TGTGCCAGCAGTTCTAACAGGGGGCGCGTGAAGACCCAGTACTTC.

The chain joins TRBV4-1 to TRBJ1-1; the D gene is possibly TRBD1 (6 bases). CDR1 MGHRA and CDR2 YSYEKL come from the germline V gene. Trimming took 1 base from V and 1 from J, leaving 13 bases between them. The CDR3 has 16 amino acids. In DNA, the CDR3 is TGCGCCAGCAGCCAAGGCCGGACCAGGGGGAACACTGAAGCTTTCTTT. This translates into CASSQGRTRGNTEAFF.

The chain combines TRBV29-1 with TRBJ1-2; 8 bases are shared with TRBD1. V gave up 5 bases and J gave up 10 bases; unmatched junction bases: 18. The CDR3 totals 15 residues. The germline V gene has CDR1 SQVTM and CDR2 ANQGSEA. CDR3 DNA: TGCAGCGTTCTACGATCCCCAGGGACAGGTCAAATCTACACCTTC. Protein product: CSVLRSPGTGQIYTF. The full variable domain, with the rest looked up from reference TRBV29-1 and TRBJ1-2, is SAVISQKPSRDICQRGTSLTIQCQVDSQVTMMFWYRQQPGQSLTLIATANQGSEATYESGFVIDKFPISRPNLTFSTLTVSNMSPEDSSIYLCSVLRSPGTGQIYTFGSGTRLTVV.

The rearrangement links TRBV6-4 to TRBJ2-3; TRBD2 might be the D (6 bases). V gave up 3 bases and J gave up 0 bases, with 13 bases separating them. The CDR3 runs to 16 residues. Germline V gene lookup returns CDR1 MRHNA and CDR2 SNTAGT. The CDR3 loop is CASSETGTPSTDTQYF. The DNA of the CDR3 is TGTGCCAGCAGTGAGACCGGGACTCCTAGCACAGATACGCAGTATTTT.

The CDR3, as DNA: TGTGCCAGCAGCTTGTCAGGGGCCACTGAAGCTTTCTTT. The encoded protein is CASSLSGATEAFF. The gene calls are TRBV5-6 and TRBJ1-1; D is perhaps TRBD1 (6 bases). V was pared by 1 base and J by 4 bases, with 8 bases between. Germline V lookup: CDR1 SGHDT, CDR2 YYEEEE. This CDR3 has 13 residues.

The chain joins TRBV11-2 to TRBJ2-5; D is ambiguous. V gave up 1 base and J gave up 4 bases, with 10 bases separating them. There are 14 residues in the CDR3. Germline V gene data show CDR1 as SGHAT and CDR2 as FQNNGV. CDR3 sequence (DNA): TGTGCCAGCAGCTTAGCCGGTAGAATAGAGACCCAGTACTTC. This translates into CASSLAGRIETQYF.

V is TRBV19 and J is TRBJ2-7; 8 bases agree with TRBD1. The CDR3 is made up of 14 amino acids. With 8 bases clipped from V and 2 bases from J, the junction kept 8 bases outside the gene matches. Germline values: CDR1 LNHDA, CDR2 SQIVND (reference sequence). As DNA, the CDR3 is TGTGCCAGTTCGGCGGGCAGGGGGCCCTACGAGCAGTACTTC. Amino acid sequence: CASSAGRGPYEQYF.

J is TRBJ1-1 and V is TRBV6-6, with D hard to call. The CDR3 runs 16 residues. V dropped 5 bases and J dropped 5 bases, with 21 bases sitting between them. Germline lookup yields CDR1 MNHNY and CDR2 SVGAGI (reference sequence). Here the CDR3 DNA reads TGTGCCAGCAGTCCCCGAGCGGCAAGGTTGGGGACTGAAGCTTTCTTT. Translating gives CASSPRAARLGTEAFF.

Concerning this clone itself: The junction and the germline gene differ at one end; a read error may be behind it. The chain joins TRBV7-7 to TRBJ2-2, with D unresolved. Germline assignment: CDR1 SSHAT and CDR2 FNYEAQ (reference sequence). The CDR3 runs to 13 residues. CDR3 coding DNA: TGTGCTAGCAGCCCCTCTAACACCGGGGAGCTGTTTTTT. It encodes CASSPSNTGELFF.

There are a few counts of this clone. This sequence joins TRBV27 and TRBJ1-1; a weak D match, TRBD1 (5 bases). Germline values: CDR1 MNHEY, CDR2 SMNVEV (reference sequence). The CDR3 contains 15 residues. V gave up 3 bases and J gave up 1 base, with 12 bases separating them. This chain's CDR3 is CASSFVGHSNTEAFF. The CDR3 bases are TGTGCCAGCAGTTTTGTAGGACATTCGAACACTGAAGCTTTCTTT.

The CDR3 bases are TGTGCCAGCAGCTTGGGCAGTCCCTATGGCTACACCTTC. Encoded protein: CASSLGSPYGYTF. The V call is TRBV5-6, the J call TRBJ1-2; D uncertain. V was trimmed by 0 bases and J by 4 bases, leaving 7 bases between them. CDR3 length equals 13 residues. The V gene's germline CDR1 is SGHDT and CDR2 YYEEEE.

The chain links TRBV25-1 to TRBJ1-4; D gene uncertain. The CDR3 has 12 amino acids. Germline V lookup: CDR1 MGHDK, CDR2 SYGVNS. V dropped 10 bases and J dropped 3 bases, with 9 bases sitting between them. CDR3 region: CATTQSNEKLFF. In nucleotides, the CDR3 is TGTGCCACCACACAATCTAATGAAAAACTGTTTTTT.

The count of this clone is one. The DNA of the CDR3 is TGTGCCAGCAGTGCGCCGGGACTAGGGGGAGATACGCAGTATTTT. Translation: CASSAPGLGGDTQYF. This sequence joins TRBV6-5 and TRBJ2-3; 8 positions agree with TRBD2. V was pared by 5 bases and J by 5 bases, with 9 bases of the junction left unmatched. The CDR3 is 15 residues long. Germline V gene sequence: CDR1 MNHEY, CDR2 SVGAGI.

V usage is TRBV5-1 and J usage is TRBJ1-6, with D possibly TRBD1 on 6 matching bases. CDR3 length: 17 residues. Trimming cost V 2 bases and J 6 bases, with 18 bases left between them. Germline lookup yields CDR1 SGHRS and CDR2 YFSETQ. DNA of the CDR3: TGCGCCAGCAGCTTATACCGGGCAGGGGCCACTAATTCACCCCTCCACTTT. Translation gives CASSLYRAGATNSPLHF.